These 5 T cell receptor beta chains originate from one sample sequenced in a study of blood T cell repertoires in COVID-19. Sequenced by immunoSEQ multiplex PCR; TCRdb stores in-frame clones only, minus some. The sample includes 250,000 or so clones, approximately 89% of them seen just once. The sample consisted of PBMCs or T cells enriched from blood (not recorded which). The origin of the receptors is a man aged 35 to 55 who had been exposed to COVID-19.

This chain uses TRBV11-2 with TRBJ2-7; 9 bases agree with TRBD2. J lost 2 bases, V lost 3 bases, and 5 bases had no gene match. Germline V lookup: CDR1 SGHAT, CDR2 FQNNGV. CDR3 size: 15 residues. CDR3 amino acids: CASSFLAGRTYEQYF. The CDR3 nucleotides are TGTGCCAGCAGCTTCCTAGCGGGACGTACCTACGAGCAGTACTTC. The entire variable domain, with the rest obtained from reference TRBV11-2 and TRBJ2-7, is as follows: EAGVAQSPRYKIIEKRQSVAFWCNPISGHATLYWYQQILGQGPKLLIQFQNNGVVDDSQLPKDRFSAERLKGVDSTLKIQPAKLEDSAVYLCASSFLAGRTYEQYFGPGTRLTVT.

The V call is TRBV10-2, the J call TRBJ2-6; tentatively, D is TRBD2 (5 bases). This CDR3 region has 14 residues. Deletions cut 8 bases from V and 3 bases from J, with 11 bases between. The germline CDR1 and CDR2 sequences are WSHSY and SAAADI. The CDR3, as DNA: TGCGCCAGCGTAGCGTCGGGTGGGGCCAACGTCCTGACTTTC. Protein product: CASVASGGANVLTF.

This chain's CDR3 is CASSPGTGGYYEQYF. In DNA form, the CDR3 reads TGTGCCAGCAGCCCCGGGACAGGCGGCTATTACGAGCAGTACTTC. This chain joins TRBV7-9 and TRBJ2-7, with 8 positions matching TRBD1. This CDR3 region has 15 residues. In germline, CDR1 is SEHNR, CDR2 FQNEAQ (reference sequence). Unmatched junction bases numbered 10, after V lost 5 bases and J lost 4 bases.

The rearrangement links TRBV4-1 to TRBJ1-4; 9 nucleotides agree with TRBD1. V dropped 4 bases and J dropped 6; count of bases not matched to a gene: 3. Germline-derived CDR1 and CDR2 are MGHRA and YSYEKL. The CDR3 loop spans 14 amino acids. In nucleotides, the CDR3 is TGCGCCAGCAGCCTTCGACAGGGGGATGAAAAACTGTTTTTT. It codes for CASSLRQGDEKLFF.

The chain combines TRBV9 with TRBJ1-1; a possible D gene is TRBD1 (6 bases). This CDR3 comprises 16 residues. With 4 bases removed from V and 4 bases from J, the gap between germline ends came to 20 bases. Per the germline V gene, CDR1 is SGDLS and CDR2 is YYNGEE. This CDR3 reads CASSPTGWGRSTEAFF. DNA of the CDR3: TGTGCCAGCAGCCCGACGGGATGGGGGCGAAGCACTGAAGCTTTCTTT. The whole variable domain, filled in from reference TRBV9 and TRBJ1-1, reads DSGVTQTPKHLITATGQRVTLRCSPRSGDLSVYWYQQSLDQGLQFLIQYYNGEERAKGNILERFSAQQFPDLHSELNLSSLELGDSALYFCASSPTGWGRSTEAFFGQGTRLTVV.